These 7 T cell receptor beta chains were sequenced from one sample in a study of cytomegalovirus exposure and HLA in healthy donors. PCR used 60 Vbeta primers and 13 Jbeta primers. TCRdb's copy holds only in-frame clones and misses some; the assay was immunoSEQ multiplex PCR. Among approximately 140,000 clones listed, roughly 77% were seen once. Sequencing used PBMCs. The receptors stem from a human donor in good health.

This chain joins TRBV7-6 and TRBJ1-1; tentative D call: TRBD1 (6 bases). The CDR3 totals 16 residues. Trimming removed 4 bases from V and 4 bases from J, with 19 bases in between. Germline V gene lookup returns CDR1 SGHVS and CDR2 FNYEAQ. Written as DNA, the CDR3 is TGTGCCAGCAGCTCTGAAGGATTGGGGGCACCCACTGAAGCTTTCTTT. It yields the protein CASSSEGLGAPTEAFF.

This chain's CDR3 is CSVAQDSLYGYTF. CDR3 sequence (DNA): TGCAGCGTTGCACAGGATTCCCTATATGGCTACACCTTC. The chain recombines TRBV29-1 with TRBJ1-2, with a weak D call TRBD1 (5 bases). CDR1 is SQVTM, CDR2 ANQGSEA, per germline. The CDR3 runs 13 residues. The V gene lost 4 bases and the J gene lost 5 bases, with 14 bases spanning the gap.

The CDR3 nucleotides are TGTGCCAGCAGTACCCCCGGACAGGGTAACGCTGAAGCTTTCTTT. Residues: CASSTPGQGNAEAFF. J is TRBJ1-1 and V is TRBV6-4, with 8 bases aligning to TRBD1. The CDR3 runs to 15 residues. The V gene end was trimmed by 5 bases and the J gene end by 6 bases; junction bases not matched to a gene: 11. CDR1 is MRHNA, CDR2 SNTAGT, per germline.

In its sample, this clone was seen a few times. This chain uses TRBV4-2 with TRBJ2-3; TRBD2 is a possible D gene (6 bases). Germline V lookup: CDR1 LGHNA, CDR2 YNFKEQ. CDR3 size: 15 residues. V gave up 4 bases and J gave up 2 bases, with 13 bases separating them. CDR3 bases: TGTGCCAGCAGCCTGTCGGGAGAGACCACAGATACGCAGTATTTT. It translates to CASSLSGETTDTQYF.

The genes are TRBV7-3 and TRBJ2-2, with 8 bases lining up with TRBD2. The CDR3 length is 19 residues. The V and J ends lost 5 bases and 0 bases, in that order; junction bases with no gene match: 14. Per the germline V gene, CDR1 is SGHTA and CDR2 is FQGTGA. In DNA, the CDR3 is TGTGCCAGCAGCCTCCTGGGTAGCGGGGACCCTGCGAACACCGGGGAGCTGTTTTTT. Translated: CASSLLGSGDPANTGELFF.

This rearrangement joins TRBV19 to TRBJ2-4, with D possibly being TRBD1 (5 bases). Germline lookup yields CDR1 LNHDA and CDR2 SQIVND (reference sequence). V was cut by 5 bases and J by 1 base, with 12 bases left in between. The CDR3 runs 15 residues. CDR3 region: CASSDDRAAKNIQYF. The CDR3, as DNA: TGTGCCAGTAGTGACGACAGAGCCGCCAAAAACATTCAGTACTTC. Variable domain in full (rest from reference TRBV19 and TRBJ2-4): DGGITQSPKYLFRKEGQNVTLSCEQNLNHDAMYWYRQDPGQGLRLIYYSQIVNDFQKGDIAEGYSVSREKKESFPLTVTSAQKNPTAFYLCASSDDRAAKNIQYFGAGTRLSVL.

This clone has a handful of counts. The J gene is TRBJ1-2, the V gene TRBV7-2; D gene uncertain. Germline CDR1 and CDR2: SGHTA and FQGNSA. Trimming removed 4 bases at V and 10 bases at J, with 10 bases between. This CDR3 spans 11 amino acids. CDR3 amino acids: CASSSTRFYTF. CDR3 coding DNA: TGTGCCAGCAGCTCAACAAGATTCTACACCTTC.